This T cell receptor beta chain was sequenced for a study of response to subunit inactivated influenza vaccine (dated by TCRdb to 2016 to 2019). Concerning the study at large: The study used deep quantitative T cell receptor repertoire profiling to track responses to a trivalent subunit inactivated influenza vaccine. Results the study describes overall, beyond this receptor: According to the authors, only a limited number of new T cells may be recruited by each seasonal influenza vaccination.

V is pruned by 3 bases and J by 3 bases, leaving 7 bases of the junction without a gene match. The CDR3 contains 16 residues, cysteine and phenylalanine counted. The only DNA kept is the CDR3, 48 bases in frame from the first base. Looking up the germline V gene yields CDR1 MDHEN and CDR2 SYDVKM. The library was generated by RT-PCR. Sequencing instrument: Illumina HiSeq 2500. Through fastp at Q25 and MiXCR, TCRdb rebuilt clones from the public reads, retaining in-frame beta chains. All rows with the same CDR3 protein become a single entry with the most common DNA and genes. Across this sample there are 500,000 or so distinct CDR3 sequences, with 16% seen only once. The ten biggest clones cover 3% of the sample. Remarks on this clonotype: Its antigen remains undetermined. No much larger clone exists at a distance of one base, and base qualities are not known.

The source is a man aged 45 to 75 who received an inactivated influenza vaccine. Donor details come from another sample of the same person, matched by shared clones. This material consisted of CD4+ T cells sorted from PBMCs, taken 23 to 25 months after vaccination. The chain is assembled from TRBV28 and TRBJ2-1; 8 central nucleotides agree with TRBD2. This receptor has the CDR3 CASSLWSGSLYNEQFF. Here is the DNA: TGTGCCAGCAGTTTGTGGAGCGGGAGCCTCTACAATGAGCAGTTCTTC.